This T cell receptor (beta chain) appears in the sequencing data of a study of blood T cell repertoires in COVID-19. TCRdb's copy holds only in-frame clones and misses some; the assay was immunoSEQ multiplex PCR. The profile shows roughly 150,000 clones, around nine tenths of them singletons. Enrollment of patients from Seattle took place during active infection, with longitudinal follow-up. This clone was observed many times. The CDR3 length is 15 residues. Per germline, CDR1 LGHDT and CDR2 YNNKEL (reference sequence). V shed 0 bases and J 7 bases; nucleotides not matched to a gene: 7. The chain employs TRBV3-1 (or the pseudogene TRBV3-2) and TRBJ2-7; 9 bases align to TRBD2. This receptor was identified in a woman over 75 with COVID-19, enrolled during active disease. The sequenced sample was peripheral blood. CDR3 in DNA: TGTGCCAGCAGCCAAGATGTTAGCGGGAGTCGGGAGCAGTACTTC. Its protein product is CASSQDVSGSREQYF.